This TCR beta chain was identified during a study of PD-L1 blockade in urothelial cancer. Whole-study results and caveats: TCR clonality was measured in pretreatment peripheral blood. Clonality below the median predicted better survival.

As concerns this clone: The antigen remains undetermined.

Time point defined: pretreatment peripheral blood. CDR1 and CDR2 (germline): SGHTA, FQGNSA. The length of the CDR3 is 14 residues. Between the trimmed V and J ends, which lost 6 bases and 2 bases, there was a span of 14 bases. TCRdb's table, derived via immunoSEQ multiplex PCR, lists solely in-frame clones and lacks some. The data contain about 56,000 clones, approximately 85% of them singletons. The receptor comes from a man in his 70s with urothelial cancer. The J gene is TRBJ2-7, the V gene TRBV7-2; D possibly corresponds to TRBD2 (5 bases). The source was PBMCs, collected around atezolizumab (anti-PD-L1) treatment. In nucleotides, the CDR3 is TGTGCCAGCAGGACTGGTCGAGGGACCTACGAGCAGTACTTC. Amino acid sequence: CASRTGRGTYEQYF.